This T cell receptor (beta chain) was captured in a study of control samples from healthy donors and cancer patients (dated by TCRdb to between 2020 and 2021). Turning to this clone: Its antigen remains undetermined. No base quality values were provided; no much bigger clone lies one nucleotide off.

From V the trimming removes 5 bases and from J it removes 5 bases, while the gene matches leave 7 bases of the junction unaccounted for. CDR1 and CDR2 are drawn from the germline V gene: SGHTA, FQGTGA. Spanning cysteine to phenylalanine, the CDR3 consists of 15 amino acids. The CDR3 DNA has 45 bases and is translated from base 1. The library was obtained by the immunoSEQ multiplex PCR assay. TCRdb holds this immuneACCESS table with in-frame rearrangements only. Some clones are missing; in checked studies, unresolved V genes explain under half, and the rest has no known cause. This sample holds some 64,000 clones; about nine tenths were observed only once. The ten largest clones represent roughly 1.2% of the sample.

The sequenced material came from PBMCs. The TCR was taken from a woman in her forties or fifties with colorectal cancer. The chain was built from TRBV7-3 and TRBJ2-5, and TRBD2 matches 11 of the central bases. The CDR3 region: CASSPIAGGAETQYF. The sequenced DNA is TGTGCCAGCAGCCCCATAGCGGGGGGGGCTGAGACCCAGTACTTC.